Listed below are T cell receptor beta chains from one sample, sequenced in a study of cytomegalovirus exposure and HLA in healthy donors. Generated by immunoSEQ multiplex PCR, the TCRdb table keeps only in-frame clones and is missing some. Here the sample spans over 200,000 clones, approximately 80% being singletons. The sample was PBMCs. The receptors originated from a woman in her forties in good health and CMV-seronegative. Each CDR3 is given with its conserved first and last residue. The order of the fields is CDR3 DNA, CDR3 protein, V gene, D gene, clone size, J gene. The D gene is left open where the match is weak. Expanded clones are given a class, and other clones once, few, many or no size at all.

DNA: TGTGCCAGCAGCACACAAGAACATGGCTACACCTTC; CDR3: CASSTQEHGYTF; V: TRBV2; D: NA; size: once; J: TRBJ1-2
DNA: TGTGCCAGCAGGTACGATCAGGGGGATCAGCCCCAGCATTTT; CDR3: CASRYDQGDQPQHF; V: TRBV19; D: TRBD1; size: NA; J: TRBJ1-5
DNA: TGTGCCAGCAGTTTAGGGGGAGGGGAAGGAGCTAATGAGCAGTTCTTC; CDR3: CASSLGGGEGANEQFF; V: TRBV27; D: TRBD2; size: NA; J: TRBJ2-1
DNA: TGTGCCAGCAGTTTGAACACGCCACCCCTCCACTTT; CDR3: CASSLNTPPLHF; V: TRBV28; D: NA; size: once; J: TRBJ1-6
DNA: TGTGCCAGCTCCACGGGCTACGAGCAGTACTTC; CDR3: CASSTGYEQYF; V: TRBV7-9; D: NA; size: NA; J: TRBJ2-7
DNA: TGTGCCAGCAGTGCCGGGACAGAAGCCGGTCAGCCCCAGCATTTT; CDR3: CASSAGTEAGQPQHF; V: TRBV6-1; D: TRBD1; size: few; J: TRBJ1-5
DNA: TGTGCCAGCAGCTTAGGCCTAGCGGGTATCGGGGTAGATACGCAGTATTTT; CDR3: CASSLGLAGIGVDTQYF; V: TRBV7-9; D: TRBD2; size: NA; J: TRBJ2-3
DNA: TGTGCCAGCGGCTTTGCGGGGGACAATGAGCAGTTCTTC; CDR3: CASGFAGDNEQFF; V: TRBV27; D: TRBD2; size: few; J: TRBJ2-1
DNA: TGTGCCAGCAGCCTAGCGACGGCGGGTAACTATGGCTACACCTTC; CDR3: CASSLATAGNYGYTF; V: TRBV7-2; D: NA; size: NA; J: TRBJ1-2
DNA: TGTGCCAGCAGCCCAAGGGGGGGCTACGAGCAGTACTTC; CDR3: CASSPRGGYEQYF; V: TRBV7-2; D: NA; size: NA; J: TRBJ2-7
DNA: TGTGCTAGCAGCTACGGGACTAGTGACGAGCAGTACTTC; CDR3: CASSYGTSDEQYF; V: TRBV7-7; D: TRBD2; size: few; J: TRBJ2-7
DNA: TGCGCCAGCAGCTTGGAGGCAAACTCCGGGACTTCTTACTACGAGCAGTACTTC; CDR3: CASSLEANSGTSYYEQYF; V: TRBV5-1; D: NA; size: NA; J: TRBJ2-7
DNA: TGTTCCAGCAGCCTAATTCAGGGAGGGGTGGTGAACACTGAAGCTTTCTTT; CDR3: CSSSLIQGGVVNTEAFF; V: TRBV7-9; D: NA; size: NA; J: TRBJ1-1
DNA: TGTGCCAGTAGGGGACTAGCGGGGGGAACAACAGATACGCAGTATTTT; CDR3: CASRGLAGGTTDTQYF; V: TRBV19; D: TRBD2; size: NA; J: TRBJ2-3
DNA: TGTGCCAGCAGCCCTTCGACAGGGCTAGGGTACAATGAGCAGTTCTTC; CDR3: CASSPSTGLGYNEQFF; V: TRBV14; D: TRBD1; size: NA; J: TRBJ2-1
DNA: TGTGCCAGCAGCCCCTCGGTTGGGTTGAGGCTTGAGCAGTTCTTC; CDR3: CASSPSVGLRLEQFF; V: TRBV28; D: NA; size: NA; J: TRBJ2-1
DNA: TGCGCCAGCAGCCAATTGGGACTAGGGCAAGAGACCCAGTACTTC; CDR3: CASSQLGLGQETQYF; V: TRBV4-1; D: TRBD2; size: NA; J: TRBJ2-5
DNA: TGTGCCAGCAGCCCTAGCGCCGGGTCCTACACTGAAGCTTTCTTT; CDR3: CASSPSAGSYTEAFF; V: TRBV7-9; D: NA; size: NA; J: TRBJ1-1
DNA: TGTGCCAGTAGCGAGGACAGGGGTATTAGCACTGAAGCTTTCTTT; CDR3: CASSEDRGISTEAFF; V: TRBV19; D: TRBD1; size: NA; J: TRBJ1-1
DNA: TGCGCCAGCAGCCAAGATCGACAGGGGGATGGCTACACCTTC; CDR3: CASSQDRQGDGYTF; V: TRBV4-3; D: TRBD1; size: NA; J: TRBJ1-2
DNA: TGTGCCAGCAGCCAATCAGTGGGGCCGAAAGAGACCCAGTACTTC; CDR3: CASSQSVGPKETQYF; V: TRBV16; D: NA; size: NA; J: TRBJ2-5
DNA: TGTGCCAGTAACCAGGGACTAGGTTCACCCCTCCACTTT; CDR3: CASNQGLGSPLHF; V: TRBV19; D: NA; size: NA; J: TRBJ1-6
DNA: TGTGCCAGCAGCTCCGGGACTTGGAGCAATCAGCCCCAGCATTTT; CDR3: CASSSGTWSNQPQHF; V: TRBV7-2; D: NA; size: NA; J: TRBJ1-5
DNA: TGTGCCAGCAGTGAGATCAGGGGCGGCGAAAAACTGTTTTTT; CDR3: CASSEIRGGEKLFF; V: TRBV2; D: NA; size: NA; J: TRBJ1-4
DNA: TGTGCCAGCAGCGTAGGGAATCAGGGCTCTGGGGCCAACGTCCTGACTTTC; CDR3: CASSVGNQGSGANVLTF; V: TRBV9; D: NA; size: NA; J: TRBJ2-6
DNA: TGTGCCAGCAGCTTAGAACCGGGGGGGAACTATGGCTACACCTTC; CDR3: CASSLEPGGNYGYTF; V: TRBV7-2; D: NA; size: NA; J: TRBJ1-2
DNA: TGTGCCAGCAGCTTCCTTATGAACACTGAAGCTTTCTTT; CDR3: CASSFLMNTEAFF; V: TRBV5-5; D: NA; size: NA; J: TRBJ1-1